The sequence of this T cell receptor beta chain was determined in a study of T cell responses to AZD1222 COVID-19 vaccine. About the study: Analysis merged second doses at about 4 or about 12 weeks. Findings and limits, study-wide: Close to half of spike-specific TCRs reportedly recognize unmutated variant regions. Among the donors, most were white British and more were female, and clonal diversity was possibly underestimated.

This clone came up many times. Its antigen is not identified. The CDR3 is 14 amino acids. The V gene lost 5 bases and the J gene lost 2 bases, with 10 bases spanning the gap. The germline gives CDR1 MNHEY, CDR2 SMNVEV (reference sequence). Produced via immunoSEQ multiplex PCR; TCRdb's table is partial and in-frame only. Of some 140,000 clones detected, 70% to 90% appear once; the ten largest clones hold about 6%. The chain is built from TRBV27 and TRBJ1-3; D possibly corresponds to TRBD1 (6 bases). The receptor comes from an adult in good health. Sequenced material: peripheral blood, taken on day 0 of AZD1222 vaccination. CDR3 residues: CASSGTSTGNTIYF. Here the CDR3 DNA reads TGTGCCAGCAGTGGGACATCCACTGGAAACACCATATATTTT.